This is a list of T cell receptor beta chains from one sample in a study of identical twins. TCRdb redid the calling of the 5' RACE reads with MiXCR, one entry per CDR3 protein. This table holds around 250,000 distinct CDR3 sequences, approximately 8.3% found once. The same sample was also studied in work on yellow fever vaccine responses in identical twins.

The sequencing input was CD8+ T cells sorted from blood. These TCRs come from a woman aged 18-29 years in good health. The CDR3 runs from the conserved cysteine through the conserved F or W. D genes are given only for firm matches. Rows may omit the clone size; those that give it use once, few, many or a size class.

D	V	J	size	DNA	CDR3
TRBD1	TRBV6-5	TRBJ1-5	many	TGTGCCAGCAGTTACTCTTCAGGGGGCCCTAAACCCCAGCATTTT	CASSYSSGGPKPQHF
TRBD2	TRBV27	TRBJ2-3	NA	TGTGCCAGCAGTTTATCGCAAGGACTAGCGGGAAATACGCAGTATTTT	CASSLSQGLAGNTQYF
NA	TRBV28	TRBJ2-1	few	TGTGCCAGCAGTTTTATGGCCAGCTTCAATGAGCAGTTCTTC	CASSFMASFNEQFF
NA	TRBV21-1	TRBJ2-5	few	TGTGCCAGCAGCTCAAGGGACAGGGGGAGCTGGGAGACCCAGTACTTC	CASSSRDRGSWETQYF
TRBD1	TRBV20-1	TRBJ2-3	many	TGCAGTGCTAGAGAACAGGGGACCACAGATACGCAGTATTTT	CSAREQGTTDTQYF
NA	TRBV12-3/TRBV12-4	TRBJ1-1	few	TGTGCCAGCAGTTTAGTTCGGACTGAAGCTTTCTTT	CASSLVRTEAFF
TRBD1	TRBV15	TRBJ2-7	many	TGTGCCACCAGTATTACAGGGGGATACGAGCAGTACTTC	CATSITGGYEQYF
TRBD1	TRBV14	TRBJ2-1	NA	TGTGCCAGCAGCATCCAGGGGGCGGTCGGCAATGAGCAGTTCTTC	CASSIQGAVGNEQFF
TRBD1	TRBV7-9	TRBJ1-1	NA	TGTGCCAGCAGCTACGAGGGACAGGTGAACACTGAAGCTTTCTTT	CASSYEGQVNTEAFF
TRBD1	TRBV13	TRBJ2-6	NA	TGTGCCAGCAGCCCGGGGACAGTTCGGTCTGGGGCCAACGTCCTGACTTTC	CASSPGTVRSGANVLTF
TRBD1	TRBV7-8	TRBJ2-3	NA	TGTGCCAGCAGCTCTCTAACAGGGGCCGACCTTACAGATACGCAGTATTTT	CASSSLTGADLTDTQYF
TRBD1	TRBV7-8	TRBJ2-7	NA	TGTGCCAGCAGAGGGACAGGGGGTACCTACGAGCAGTACTTC	CASRGTGGTYEQYF
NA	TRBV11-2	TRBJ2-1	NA	TGTGCCAGCAGCTTAGATCCAGGTAATGAGCAGTTCTTC	CASSLDPGNEQFF
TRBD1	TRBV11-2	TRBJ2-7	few	TGTGCCAGCAGCCAAGTGAACAGGGGGTCCTACGAGCAGTACTTC	CASSQVNRGSYEQYF
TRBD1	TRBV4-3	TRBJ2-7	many	TGCGCCAGCAGCCTATCGCGACAGGGCCCCTACGAGCAGTACTTC	CASSLSRQGPYEQYF
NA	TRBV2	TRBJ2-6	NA	TGTGCCAGCAGTGTGGGGGGTTCCTACTCTGGGGCCAACGTCCTGACTTTC	CASSVGGSYSGANVLTF
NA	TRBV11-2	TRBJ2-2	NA	TGTGCCAGCAGCTCTGACCCCGGGGAGCTGTTTTTT	CASSSDPGELFF
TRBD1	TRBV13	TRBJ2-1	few	TGTGCCAGCAGCGCATTGACAGGGAGCTCCTACAATGAGCAGTTCTTC	CASSALTGSSYNEQFF
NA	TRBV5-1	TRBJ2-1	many	TGCGCCAGCAGCCCCTCTCCGGCGGGGAATTCCTACAATGAGCAGTTCTTC	CASSPSPAGNSYNEQFF
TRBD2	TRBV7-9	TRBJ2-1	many	TGTGCCAGCAGCTTCGTGGCTAGCGGGCCTTCCTACAATGAGCAGTTCTTC	CASSFVASGPSYNEQFF
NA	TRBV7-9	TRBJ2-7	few	TGTGCCAGCAGCCGAGTCCGGGAATCCTACGAGCAGTACTTC	CASSRVRESYEQYF
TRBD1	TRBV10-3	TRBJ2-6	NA	TGTGCCATCGGTAAGGGGGCAGAAGGGGCCAACGTCCTGACTTTC	CAIGKGAEGANVLTF
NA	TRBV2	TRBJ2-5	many	TGTGCCAGCAACTACAGGGACCGTTGGGAGACCCAGTACTTC	CASNYRDRWETQYF
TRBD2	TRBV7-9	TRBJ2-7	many	TGTGCCAGCAGCCCACAAGCGGGAAGAAGGTCCTACGAGCAGTACTTC	CASSPQAGRRSYEQYF
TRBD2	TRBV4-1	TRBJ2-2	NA	TGCGCCAGCAGCCAAGCCTCGGGGGGTGGCACCGGGGAGCTGTTTTTT	CASSQASGGGTGELFF
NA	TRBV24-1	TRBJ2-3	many	TGTGCCACCAGTATCGGTTTCACAGATACGCAGTATTTT	CATSIGFTDTQYF
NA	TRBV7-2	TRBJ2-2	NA	TGTGCCAGCAGCTTAGCGCTGCCTTCCTGGGGCACCGGGGAGCTGTTTTTT	CASSLALPSWGTGELFF
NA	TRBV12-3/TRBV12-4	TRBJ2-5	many	TGTGCCAGCAGCCATCAGAGATACCAAGAGACCCAGTACTTC	CASSHQRYQETQYF
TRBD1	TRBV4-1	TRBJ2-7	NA	TGCGCCAGCAGCCCGGGACAGGATGTCTCCTACGAGCAGTACTTC	CASSPGQDVSYEQYF
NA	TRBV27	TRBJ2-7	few	TGTGCCAGCAGGGAGGGGTTGTACGAGCAGTACTTC	CASREGLYEQYF
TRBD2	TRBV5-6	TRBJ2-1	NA	TGTGCCAGCAGCTTTCCGGGACTAGCGGCCTACAATGAGCAGTTCTTC	CASSFPGLAAYNEQFF
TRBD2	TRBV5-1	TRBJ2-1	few	TGCGCCAGCAGCATAACTAGCGGCTCCTACAATGAGCAGTTCTTC	CASSITSGSYNEQFF
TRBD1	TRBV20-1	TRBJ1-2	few	TGCAGTGCTCGGACAGGGGAGGACTATGGCTACACCTTC	CSARTGEDYGYTF
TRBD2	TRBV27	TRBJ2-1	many	TGTGCCAGCAGTTTACTCCCGCACGGACTAGCGGGATTTGGGGAGCAGTTCTTC	CASSLLPHGLAGFGEQFF
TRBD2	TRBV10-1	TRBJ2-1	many	TGCGCCAGCAGTGAGGTGGTAGCGGGAGTGAATGAGCAGTTCTTC	CASSEVVAGVNEQFF
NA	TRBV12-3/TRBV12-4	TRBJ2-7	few	TGTGCCAGCAGTGAAATGATAGTGGACGAGCAGTACTTC	CASSEMIVDEQYF
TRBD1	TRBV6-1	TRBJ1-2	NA	TGTGCCAGCAGTGGACAGGGGAGAAACTATGGCTACACCTTC	CASSGQGRNYGYTF
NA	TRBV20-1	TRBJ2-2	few	TGCAGTGCTAGAGAGGGCTACACCGGGGAGCTGTTTTTT	CSAREGYTGELFF
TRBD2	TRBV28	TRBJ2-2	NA	TGTGCCAGCAGGCCCGCTCTAGCGGGGGGGAACACCGGGGAGCTGTTTTTT	CASRPALAGGNTGELFF
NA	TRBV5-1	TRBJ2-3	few	TGCGCCAGCACTCTCGGTTCAGATACGCAGTATTTT	CASTLGSDTQYF
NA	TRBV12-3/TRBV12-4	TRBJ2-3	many	TGTGCCAGCAGCAACGACCCACCCCCCGATACGCAGTATTTT	CASSNDPPPDTQYF
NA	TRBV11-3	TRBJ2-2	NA	TGTGCCAGCAGTCACACCAATACCGGGGAGCTGTTTTTT	CASSHTNTGELFF